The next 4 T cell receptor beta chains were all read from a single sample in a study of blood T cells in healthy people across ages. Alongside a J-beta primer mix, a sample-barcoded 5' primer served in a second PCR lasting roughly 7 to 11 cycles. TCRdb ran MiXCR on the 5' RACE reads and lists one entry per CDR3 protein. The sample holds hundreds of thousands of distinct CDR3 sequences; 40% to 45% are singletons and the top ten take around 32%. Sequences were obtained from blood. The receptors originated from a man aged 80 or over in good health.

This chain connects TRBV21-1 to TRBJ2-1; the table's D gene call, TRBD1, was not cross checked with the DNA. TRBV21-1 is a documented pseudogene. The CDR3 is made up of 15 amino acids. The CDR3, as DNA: TGTGCCAGCAGCGCAACCGGGACGGAGAACAATGAGCAGTTCTTC. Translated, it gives CASSATGTENNEQFF.

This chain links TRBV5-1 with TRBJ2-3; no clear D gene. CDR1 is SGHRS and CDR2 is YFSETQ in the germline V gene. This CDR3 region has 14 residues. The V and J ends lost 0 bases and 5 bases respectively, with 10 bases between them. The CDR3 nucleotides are TGCGCCAGCAGCTTGGAAGGGCCGGGAGATACGCAGTATTTT. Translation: CASSLEGPGDTQYF.

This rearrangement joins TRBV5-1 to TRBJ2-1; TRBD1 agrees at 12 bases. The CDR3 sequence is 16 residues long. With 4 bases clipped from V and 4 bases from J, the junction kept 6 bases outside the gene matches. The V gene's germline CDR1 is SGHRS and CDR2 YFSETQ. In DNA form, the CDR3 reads TGCGCCAGCAGCCCAGGGACAGGGGGCGCGTACAATGAGCAGTTCTTC. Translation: CASSPGTGGAYNEQFF.

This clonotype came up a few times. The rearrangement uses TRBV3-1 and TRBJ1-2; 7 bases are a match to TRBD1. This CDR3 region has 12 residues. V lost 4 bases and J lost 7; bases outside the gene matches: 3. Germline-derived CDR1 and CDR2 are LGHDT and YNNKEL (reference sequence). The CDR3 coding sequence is TGTGCCAGCAGCCGATACAGGGGTGGCTACACCTTC. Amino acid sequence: CASSRYRGGYTF.